Described below is a single TCR beta chain sequence and its context. This clonotype has a count of ten or more. The antigen this receptor binds is unknown. The input lacks base qualities; no much larger clone sits a single base away. Reading from cysteine to phenylalanine, the CDR3 counts 16 amino acids. Solely the CDR3 DNA is kept, with 48 bases framed from the first base. V is pared back by 5 bases and J by 0 bases, with 16 bases lying between the germline termini. CDR1 and CDR2, per the germline V gene, are SGHVS and FNYEAQ. The sequencer listed for this sample is Illumina HiSeq 1500. TCRdb reworked the public reads: Q25 trimming with fastp, MiXCR clone assembly, productive beta chains retained. Rows with one shared CDR3 protein collapse into an entry with the most common genes and DNA. The sample yields around 900,000 distinct CDR3 sequences; about a third were counted once. In total, the top ten clones hold 13% of the sample.

This entry comes from a study of T cell repertoires in cytomegalovirus infection (dated by TCRdb to the late 2010s). Background for the entire study: Alongside well-studied HLA-B-restricted epitopes, the peptide stimulations were aimed at recently identified HLA-C-restricted CMV epitopes, whose presentation resists viral immunomodulation. Because public TCR beta signatures pointed to carriage of CMV infection together with the matching HLA type, the HLA type of each donor mattered for the analysis. General study outcomes and caveats: In both this cohort and an independent approximately 350-donor cohort, the cumulative frequency of public TCR beta family members distinguished carriers of CMV infection plus the relevant HLA type. The ex vivo response was dominated by HLA-C-restricted CMV-specific TCR beta clonotypes, which also provided the single most frequent clonotype in two of eight donors.

The treatment or condition label, as the study defines it: in vitro stimulation with specific CMV peptide epitopes to enrich CMV-specific T cells. This clonotype was sampled from a human donor in good health (CMV status not recorded). Some clones in this sample may be carry-over from other donors' samples. The specimen comprised cultured CD8+ T cells from PBMCs, sampled from culture after CMV antigen stimulation. The rearranged segments are TRBV7-6 and TRBJ1-2; a weak D assignment points to TRBD1 (6 bases agree). At the DNA level, the sequence is TGTGCCAGCAGCGGATACAGGGAGGGAGCTAACTATGGCTACACCTTC. Its coded protein is CASSGYREGANYGYTF.